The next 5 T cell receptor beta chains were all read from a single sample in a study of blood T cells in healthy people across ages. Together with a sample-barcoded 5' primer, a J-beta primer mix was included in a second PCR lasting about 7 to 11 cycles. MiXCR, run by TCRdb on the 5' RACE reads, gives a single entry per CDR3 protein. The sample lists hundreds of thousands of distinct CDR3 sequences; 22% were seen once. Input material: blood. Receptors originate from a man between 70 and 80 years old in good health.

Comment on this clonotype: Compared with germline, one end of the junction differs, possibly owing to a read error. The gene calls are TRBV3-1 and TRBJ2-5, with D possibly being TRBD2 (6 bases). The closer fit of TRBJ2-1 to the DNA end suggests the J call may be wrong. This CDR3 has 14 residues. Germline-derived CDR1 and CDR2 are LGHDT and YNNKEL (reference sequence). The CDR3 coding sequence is TGTGCCAGCAGCCTATCCGGGACTGACAAAGAGCAGTTCTTC. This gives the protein CASSLSGTDKEQFF.

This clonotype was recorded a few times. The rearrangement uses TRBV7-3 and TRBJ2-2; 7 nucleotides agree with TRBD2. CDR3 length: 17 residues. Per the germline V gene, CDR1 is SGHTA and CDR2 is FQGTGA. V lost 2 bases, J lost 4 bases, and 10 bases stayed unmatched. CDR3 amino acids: CASSLVGGPPSTGELFF. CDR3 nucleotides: TGTGCCAGCAGCTTAGTGGGAGGGCCCCCCAGCACCGGGGAGCTGTTTTTT.

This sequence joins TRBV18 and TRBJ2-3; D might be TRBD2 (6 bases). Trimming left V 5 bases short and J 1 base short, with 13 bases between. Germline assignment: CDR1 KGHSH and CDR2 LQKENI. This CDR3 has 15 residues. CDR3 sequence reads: CASSSLAIGTDTQYF. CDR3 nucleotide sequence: TGTGCCAGCTCATCTCTAGCGATCGGCACAGATACGCAGTATTTT.

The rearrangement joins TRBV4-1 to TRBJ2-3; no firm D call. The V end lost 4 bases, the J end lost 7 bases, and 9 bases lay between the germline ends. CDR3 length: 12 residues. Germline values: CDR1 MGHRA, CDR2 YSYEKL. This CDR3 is CASSPDGYTQYF. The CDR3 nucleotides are TGCGCCAGCAGCCCCGACGGTTATACGCAGTATTTT.

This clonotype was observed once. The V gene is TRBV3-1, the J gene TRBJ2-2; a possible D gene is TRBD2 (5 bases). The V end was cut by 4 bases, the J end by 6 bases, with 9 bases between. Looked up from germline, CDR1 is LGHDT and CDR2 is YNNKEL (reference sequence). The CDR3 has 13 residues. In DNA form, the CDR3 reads TGTGCCAGCAGCCGCAGGAGGCCCGGGGAGCTGTTTTTT. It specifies CASSRRRPGELFF.